The rows below give T cell receptor beta chains drawn from one sample of a study of T cells in narcolepsy. Repertoires were generated with immunoSEQ multiplex PCR, while TCRdb's copy carries only in-frame clones and drops some. The sample lists more than 9,500 clones; approximately 94% were seen once. Sequencing input: CD45RA- memory CD4+ T cells from PBMCs. These receptors were obtained from a human donor with narcolepsy. Each CDR3 is given with its conserved first and last residue. Each record gives: D gene, J gene, V gene, CDR3 protein. D genes are given only for firm matches.

D: TRBD1
J: TRBJ1-5
V: TRBV6-5
CDR3: CASRGQGINQPQHF

D: .
J: TRBJ1-1
V: TRBV11-2
CDR3: CASSQGNTEAFF

D: .
J: TRBJ1-2
V: TRBV11-2
CDR3: CASSVARGTRPGYTF

D: .
J: TRBJ1-2
V: TRBV30
CDR3: CAWSWQGSGYTF

D: .
J: TRBJ2-7
V: TRBV5-1
CDR3: CASSLASATSSGNEQYF

D: .
J: TRBJ1-1
V: TRBV30
CDR3: CAWNRIVQGEAFF

D: TRBD1
J: TRBJ2-7
V: TRBV9
CDR3: CARGQGSYEQYF

D: TRBD1
J: TRBJ1-1
V: TRBV9
CDR3: CASSVFDRGGEAFF

D: .
J: TRBJ2-3
V: TRBV7-2
CDR3: CASSLSTFRTDTQYF

D: .
J: TRBJ2-5
V: TRBV5-6
CDR3: CASSLGPSGGGQETQYF

D: TRBD1
J: TRBJ1-5
V: TRBV19
CDR3: CATQGQAGKTQHF

D: .
J: TRBJ1-3
V: TRBV7-2
CDR3: CASSRALLGNTIYF

D: TRBD2
J: TRBJ2-5
V: TRBV10-3
CDR3: CAISESVGGQETQYF

D: .
J: TRBJ1-1
V: TRBV7-9
CDR3: CASSLRGGGPSSKAFF

D: .
J: TRBJ2-5
V: TRBV5-1
CDR3: CASSLAGYQSETQYF

D: .
J: TRBJ2-5
V: TRBV11-2
CDR3: CASSPVGRQETQYF

D: TRBD1
J: TRBJ2-7
V: TRBV11-2
CDR3: CASSPYRGPYEQYF

D: TRBD1
J: TRBJ1-1
V: TRBV19
CDR3: CASKFRPGQGKREAFF